This T cell receptor (beta chain) was recovered during a study of T cell responses to AZD1222 COVID-19 vaccine. Broader study findings: The CD4 TCRs associated with vaccination extended across spike and predominated at 160-218 and 743-854.

Profiling relied on immunoSEQ multiplex PCR, and the TCRdb table lists in-frame clones only, not all of them. There are 140,000 to 150,000 clones in the sample; approximately 88% occur only once, and less than 15% lies in the top ten. On this clone: Its target is unknown.

V was clipped by 4 bases and J by 5 bases; unmatched bases: 2. Germline V lookup: CDR1 LGHDT, CDR2 YNNKEL (reference sequence). CDR3 length: 15 residues. The chain has TRBV3-1 (or the pseudogene TRBV3-2) and TRBJ2-3, with 14 bases lining up with TRBD2. The TCR sequence derives from an adult in good health. The sequences come from peripheral blood, collected on day 0 of AZD1222 vaccination. This CDR3 reads CASSPGTSGGDTQYF. CDR3 sequence (DNA): TGTGCCAGCAGCCCTGGGACTAGCGGGGGAGATACGCAGTATTTT.